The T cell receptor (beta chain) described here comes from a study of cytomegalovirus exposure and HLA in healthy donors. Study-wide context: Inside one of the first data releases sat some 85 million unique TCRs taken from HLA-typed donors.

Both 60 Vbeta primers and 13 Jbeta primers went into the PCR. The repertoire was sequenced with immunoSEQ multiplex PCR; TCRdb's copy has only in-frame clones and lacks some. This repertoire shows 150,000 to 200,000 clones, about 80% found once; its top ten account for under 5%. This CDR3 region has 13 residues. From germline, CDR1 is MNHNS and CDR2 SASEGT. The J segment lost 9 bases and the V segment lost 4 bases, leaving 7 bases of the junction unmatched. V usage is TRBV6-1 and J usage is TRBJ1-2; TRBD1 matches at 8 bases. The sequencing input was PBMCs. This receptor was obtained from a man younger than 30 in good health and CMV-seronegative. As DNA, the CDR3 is TGTGCCAGCAGTGGCTCCGGACAGGGTCGCTACACCTTC. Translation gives CASSGSGQGRYTF.